This paragraph reports one T cell receptor (beta chain). Its antigen is currently unknown. TCRdb called the reads again in MiXCR, with one record for every CDR3 protein. Found here are fewer than 550,000 distinct CDR3 sequences, around a quarter of them singletons; the top ten hold approximately 13%. This sample is drawn from a study of T cell repertoires in cytomegalovirus infection. Notes on the study in general: Using cumulative public TCR beta family frequency, the authors identified those who carried CMV together with the relevant HLA.

Sequencing was performed on PBMCs. This receptor was obtained from a human donor in good health (CMV status not recorded). Some clones in this sample may be carry-over from other donors' samples.

The CDR3 is CASSSAEGQLGSGNTIYF. In DNA, the CDR3 is TGTGCCAGCAGCTCGGCGGAGGGTCAGCTCGGCTCTGGAAACACCATATATTTT. The chain recombines TRBV7-9 with TRBJ1-3; no firm D call. This CDR3 is 18 amino acids long. Germline lookup yields CDR1 SEHNR and CDR2 FQNEAQ (reference sequence). Trimming removed 4 bases at V and 0 bases at J, with 19 bases between. The full variable domain, its missing parts supplied by reference TRBV7-9 and TRBJ1-3, is DTGVSQNPRHKITKRGQNVTFRCDPISEHNRLYWYRQTLGQGPEFLTYFQNEAQLEKSRLLSDRFSAERPKGSFSTLEIQRTEQGDSAMYLCASSSAEGQLGSGNTIYFGEGSWLTVV.